This is a list of T cell receptor beta chains from one sample in a study of vaccination effects on CD4 cells after COVID-19. These receptors are not linked to any known antigen. Sequencing used immunoSEQ multiplex PCR; TCRdb keeps in-frame clones, though not all of them. The sample consists of about 20,000 clones, around four fifths of them appearing once. The material was CD4+ T cells from PBMCs cultured with SARS-CoV-2 spike peptides, obtained before COVID-19 vaccination. The receptor set was obtained from a human donor who had a prior SARS-CoV-2 infection. Each CDR3 is given with its conserved first and last residue. A D gene is named only where the DNA matches it firmly. Clone sizes are given selectively: once, few, many, or a class where the clone is expanded.

TGTGCCAGCACTTCAACAGGGATGAATCAGCCCCAGCATTTT	CASTSTGMNQPQHF	-	TRBV6-6	few	14	TRBJ1-5
TGTGCCAGCAGCTTATTCGGTCTAGCGGGGGTCGAGCAGTACTTC	CASSLFGLAGVEQYF	TRBD2	TRBV7-2	-	15	TRBJ2-7
TGTGCCAGCACCCGGACGGAACTAACCTACGAGCAGTACTTC	CASTRTELTYEQYF	-	TRBV9	-	14	TRBJ2-7
TGCAGTGCGCCTAGAAGCAATGAGCAGTTCTTC	CSAPRSNEQFF	-	TRBV20-1	few	11	TRBJ2-1
TGTGCCAGCTCACCTCAACATAGGAACACTGAAGCTTTCTTT	CASSPQHRNTEAFF	-	TRBV18	-	14	TRBJ1-1
TGTGCCAGCAGCCTCGGACAGGGGTTTGAAGAGCAGTTCTTC	CASSLGQGFEEQFF	TRBD1	TRBV14	once	14	TRBJ2-1
TGTGCCAGCAGCGCAGAGAGGTGGCAGCCCCAGCATTTT	CASSAERWQPQHF	-	TRBV5-5	-	13	TRBJ1-5
TGTGCCAGCAGTTACTCGCTGGGGGCATTGGGGTATTTT	CASSYSLGALGYF	-	TRBV6-2/TRBV6-3	-	13	TRBJ2-3
TGTGCCAGCAGCCAACGGGGCGGGGGGTATGCCGGGGAGCTGTTTTTT	CASSQRGGGYAGELFF	TRBD2	TRBV5-4	-	16	TRBJ2-2
TGTGCCAGCTCATACTCAACAGGGAATAATTCACCCCTCCACTTT	CASSYSTGNNSPLHF	-	TRBV18	few	15	TRBJ1-6
TGTGCCAGCTCACCCTATTGGGTGAGCTCCTACGAGCAGTACTTC	CASSPYWVSSYEQYF	-	TRBV18	-	15	TRBJ2-7
TGTGCCAGCGGGGGGGAGTCCGAGCAGTACTTC	CASGGESEQYF	TRBD2	TRBV12-3/TRBV12-4	-	11	TRBJ2-7
TGCGCCAGCAGCTCTCGCGGAGGGAGGCTGGGTGAAAAACTGTTTTTT	CASSSRGGRLGEKLFF	-	TRBV5-1	-	16	TRBJ1-4
TGTGCCAGCAGCAGGACTGATTACAATGAGCAGTTCTTC	CASSRTDYNEQFF	-	TRBV6-5	-	13	TRBJ2-1
TGCAGCGCGGCGGGGGGCTACGAGCAGTACTTC	CSAAGGYEQYF	TRBD2	TRBV20-1	-	11	TRBJ2-7
TGCGCCAGCAGCCGAACAGGTTCGTTCACTGAAGCTTTCTTT	CASSRTGSFTEAFF	-	TRBV5-1	few	14	TRBJ1-1
TGCGCCAGCAGTCGGCTACTCGGACAGGGGATCGATGAGCAGTTCTTC	CASSRLLGQGIDEQFF	TRBD1	TRBV5-1	-	16	TRBJ2-1
TGTGCCAGTAGTACGTGGGGACAGGGACCCTACGAGCAGTACTTC	CASSTWGQGPYEQYF	TRBD1	TRBV19	-	15	TRBJ2-7
TGTGCCAGCAGGAAACGGAGGGTTAGCACAGATACGCAGTATTTT	CASRKRRVSTDTQYF	-	TRBV6-5	-	15	TRBJ2-3
TGTGCCAGTAGTACGGGACAGACCTCTGGGGCCAACGTCCTGACTTTC	CASSTGQTSGANVLTF	TRBD1	TRBV19	-	16	TRBJ2-6
TGTGCCAGCTCACTCAAGTCCGGGACAGGGTTTCCCTACGAGCAGTACTTC	CASSLKSGTGFPYEQYF	TRBD1	TRBV18	-	17	TRBJ2-7
TGTGCCAGCACCGTACTAGTTCTAAGGGGAGGACATTCACCCCTCCACTTT	CASTVLVLRGGHSPLHF	-	TRBV28	-	17	TRBJ1-6
TGTGCCAGCTCGTATGGGGCCAACGTCCTGACTTTC	CASSYGANVLTF	-	TRBV2	few	12	TRBJ2-6
TGTGCCAGCAGTTACGGCATCTACGAGCAGTACTTC	CASSYGIYEQYF	-	TRBV6-2/TRBV6-3	-	12	TRBJ2-7
TGTGCTAGTGGTGGGGGACAGTCGTTCGGGTGGACCCAGTACTTC	CASGGGQSFGWTQYF	TRBD1	TRBV12-5	-	15	TRBJ2-5
TGTGCCAGCAGTTACTCTCGGAGAGGACAGAAATCTGGAAACACCATATATTTT	CASSYSRRGQKSGNTIYF	-	TRBV6-2/TRBV6-3	few	18	TRBJ1-3
TGTGCCAGCAGACCCGATCGGGACGGACCGATGGGGGAGCAGTACTTC	CASRPDRDGPMGEQYF	-	TRBV3-1/TRBV3-2	-	16	TRBJ2-7
TGTGCCAGCAGCTTAGACAGAACCGGGGAGCTGTTTTTT	CASSLDRTGELFF	-	TRBV11-2	-	13	TRBJ2-2
TGCGCCAGCAGCCAAGTCCTACGGGATGCGGAGACCCAGTACTTC	CASSQVLRDAETQYF	-	TRBV4-1	-	15	TRBJ2-5
TGTGCCAGCAGCTTAAGTTCCCGGACTAGCGGACAAGAGACCCAGTACTTC	CASSLSSRTSGQETQYF	TRBD2	TRBV7-8	-	17	TRBJ2-5
TGTGCCAGCAGCCCCCGTTGGGGGGACACTGAAGCTTTCTTT	CASSPRWGDTEAFF	-	TRBV7-2	-	14	TRBJ1-1